This T cell receptor beta chain originates from a study of cytomegalovirus exposure and HLA in healthy donors. Regarding the study as a whole: As confirmed in vitro, three CMV-associated chains were specific for CMV antigens. The dataset shows that most TCR sequences were rare, while some public TCRs occurred in many donors. Listed as cytomegalovirus-associated were 150 to 200 TCR beta chains.

As to this clone: Its antigen is not identified.

Some clones are missing from TCRdb's copy, which holds only in-frame ones; the method was immunoSEQ multiplex PCR. The table shows 160,000 or so clones, with 85% occurring only once. The CDR3 sequence is 11 residues long. The V end lost 6 bases, the J end lost 7 bases, and 12 bases lay between the germline ends. Germline values: CDR1 SQVTM, CDR2 ANQGSEA. This chain joins TRBV29-1 and TRBJ1-2; D is possibly TRBD1 (6 bases). The origin of this receptor is a man aged 25-45 years in good health and CMV-seropositive. The material sequenced was PBMCs. As DNA, the CDR3 is TGCAGCGTGCCCGGGACACCTGGCTACACCTTC. It yields the protein CSVPGTPGYTF.